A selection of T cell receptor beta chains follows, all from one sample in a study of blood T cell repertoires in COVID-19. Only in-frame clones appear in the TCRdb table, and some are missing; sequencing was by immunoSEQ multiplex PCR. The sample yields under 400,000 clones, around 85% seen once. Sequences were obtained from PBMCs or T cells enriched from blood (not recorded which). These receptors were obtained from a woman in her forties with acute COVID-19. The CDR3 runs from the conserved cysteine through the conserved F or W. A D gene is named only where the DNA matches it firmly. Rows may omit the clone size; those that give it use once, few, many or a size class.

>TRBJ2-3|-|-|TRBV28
CASSFAASTHTDTQYF
TGTGCCAGCAGTTTCGCAGCGAGCACACACACAGATACGCAGTATTTT
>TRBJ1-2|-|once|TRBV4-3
CASSQGVTGRYGYTF
TGCGCCAGCAGCCAAGGGGTGACAGGCCGATATGGCTACACCTTC
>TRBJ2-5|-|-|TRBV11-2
CASSSEETQYF
TGTGCCAGCAGCTCGGAAGAGACCCAGTACTTC
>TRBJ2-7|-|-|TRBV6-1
CASSESDGFGYEQYF
TGTGCCAGCAGTGAAAGCGACGGATTCGGCTACGAGCAGTACTTC
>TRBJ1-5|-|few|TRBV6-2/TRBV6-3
CASSYRETRKSNQPQHF
TGTGCCAGCAGTTACAGGGAGACGCGGAAGAGCAATCAGCCCCAGCATTTT
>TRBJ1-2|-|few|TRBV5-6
CASGPPGVNYGYTF
TGTGCCAGTGGTCCTCCGGGTGTCAACTATGGCTACACCTTC
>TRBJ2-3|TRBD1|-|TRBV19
CASRSTGASDTQYF
TGTGCCAGTAGATCGACAGGGGCTTCGGATACGCAGTATTTT
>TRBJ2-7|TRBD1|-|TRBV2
CASNQRTGGADEQYF
TGTGCCAGCAACCAACGGACAGGGGGGGCGGACGAGCAGTACTTC
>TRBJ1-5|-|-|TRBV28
CASDSLPPRFGNQPQHF
TGTGCCAGCGACTCCTTACCTCCAAGATTTGGCAATCAGCCCCAGCATTTT
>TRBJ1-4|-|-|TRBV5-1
CASSLVRDKNEKLFF
TGCGCCAGCAGCTTGGTCAGGGACAAGAATGAAAAACTGTTTTTT
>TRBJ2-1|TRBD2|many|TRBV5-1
CASSLETSGMGTGTFF
TGCGCCAGCAGCTTGGAGACTAGCGGGATGGGTACGGGGACGTTCTTC
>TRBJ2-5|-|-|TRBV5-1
CASSGGHSVVETQYF
TGCGCCAGCAGCGGGGGACATTCGGTTGTAGAGACCCAGTACTTC
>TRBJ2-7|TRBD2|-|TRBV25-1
CASSELHSGGKSF
TGTGCCAGCAGTGAATTGCACTCGGGAGGGAAGTCCTTC
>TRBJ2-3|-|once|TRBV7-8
CASSKGESTDTQYF
TGTGCCAGCAGTAAGGGGGAAAGCACAGATACGCAGTATTTT
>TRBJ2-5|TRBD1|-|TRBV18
CASSPGTGGSETQYF
TGTGCCAGCTCACCTGGGACAGGGGGCAGCGAGACCCAGTACTTC
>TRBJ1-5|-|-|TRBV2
CASRQEGQPQHF
TGTGCCAGCAGACAGGAGGGCCAGCCCCAGCATTTT
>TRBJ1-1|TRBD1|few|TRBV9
CASSVGNRGGTEAFF
TGTGCCAGCAGCGTAGGAAACAGGGGGGGCACTGAAGCTTTCTTT
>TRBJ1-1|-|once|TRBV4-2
CASSQQAKNTEAFF
TGTGCCAGCAGCCAACAGGCGAAGAACACTGAAGCTTTCTTT
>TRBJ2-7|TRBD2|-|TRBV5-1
CASSLALGGGAGEQYF
TGCGCCAGCAGCTTGGCCCTTGGCGGGGGGGCAGGCGAGCAGTACTTC
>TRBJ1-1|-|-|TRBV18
CASSPAGQVNTEAFF
TGTGCCAGCTCACCGGCGGGGCAGGTCAACACTGAAGCTTTCTTT
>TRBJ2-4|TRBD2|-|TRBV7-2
CASSRQSGTGQNIQYF
TGTGCCAGCAGCAGACAAAGCGGGACCGGACAAAACATTCAGTACTTC
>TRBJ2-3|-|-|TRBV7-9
CASSFRSPGTDTQYF
TGTGCCAGCAGCTTTCGCAGTCCCGGCACAGATACGCAGTATTTT
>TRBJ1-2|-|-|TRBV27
CASTSPSAGLGGYTF
TGTGCCAGCACCTCCCCCTCGGCAGGTCTGGGTGGCTACACCTTC
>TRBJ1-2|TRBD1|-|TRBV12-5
CASGLVAGGANYGYTF
TGTGCTAGTGGTTTGGTGGCAGGGGGCGCTAACTATGGCTACACCTTC
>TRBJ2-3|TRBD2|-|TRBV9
CASSVRTSGFMTDTQYF
TGTGCCAGCAGCGTAAGGACTAGCGGGTTTATGACAGATACGCAGTATTTT
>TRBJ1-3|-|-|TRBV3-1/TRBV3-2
CASSQDMGGPGNTIYF
TGTGCCAGCAGCCAAGATATGGGGGGACCTGGAAACACCATATATTTT
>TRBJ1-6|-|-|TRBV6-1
CASSESLTRNSPLHF
TGTGCCAGCAGTGAATCACTCACCCGTAATTCACCCCTCCACTTT
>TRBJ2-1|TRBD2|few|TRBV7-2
CASSLAGGLAVYNEQFF
TGTGCCAGCAGCTTAGCGGGAGGACTAGCGGTATACAATGAGCAGTTCTTC
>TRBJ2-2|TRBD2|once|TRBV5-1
CASSLGTSGKYGGELFF
TGCGCCAGCAGCTTGGGGACTAGCGGGAAGTATGGCGGGGAGCTGTTTTTT
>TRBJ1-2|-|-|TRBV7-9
CASSARGSNYGYTF
TGTGCCAGCAGCGCCAGGGGTTCTAACTATGGCTACACCTTC
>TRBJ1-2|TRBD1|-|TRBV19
CASTADRGGYGYTF
TGTGCCAGTACCGCGGACAGGGGGGGTTATGGCTACACCTTC
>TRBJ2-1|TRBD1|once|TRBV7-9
CASSLALDREGADEQFF
TGTGCCAGCAGCTTAGCGCTCGACAGGGAAGGTGCCGATGAGCAGTTCTTC
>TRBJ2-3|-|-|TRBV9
CASSVATGSWGTQYF
TGTGCCAGCAGCGTAGCTACCGGGAGCTGGGGTACGCAGTATTTT
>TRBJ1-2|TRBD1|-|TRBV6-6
CASAPGGSPYGYTF
TGTGCCAGCGCTCCAGGGGGTAGTCCGTATGGCTACACCTTC
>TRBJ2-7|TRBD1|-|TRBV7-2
CASSPRQGSISYEQYF
TGTGCCAGCAGCCCGCGACAGGGGTCCATCTCCTACGAGCAGTACTTC
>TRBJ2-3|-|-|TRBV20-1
CSASSGHNVDTQYF
TGCAGTGCTAGTTCTGGCCACAATGTTGATACGCAGTATTTT
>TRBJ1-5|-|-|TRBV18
CASSPGNSGEPQHF
TGTGCCAGCTCACCCGGGAACTCAGGAGAGCCCCAGCATTTT
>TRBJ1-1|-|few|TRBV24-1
CATSTGSTEAFF
TGTGCCACCAGCACAGGGAGCACTGAAGCTTTCTTT
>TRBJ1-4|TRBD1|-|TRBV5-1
CASSLGGTANEKLFF
TGCGCCAGCAGCTTGGGCGGGACAGCTAATGAAAAACTGTTTTTT
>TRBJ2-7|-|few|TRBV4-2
CASSQEVVSYEQYF
TGTGCCAGCAGCCAAGAGGTAGTTTCCTACGAGCAGTACTTC
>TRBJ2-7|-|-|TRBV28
CASSTGGLAPYEQYF
TGTGCCAGCAGCACAGGGGGACTAGCCCCCTACGAGCAGTACTTC
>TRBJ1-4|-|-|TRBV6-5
CASTLLSEGHEKLFF
TGTGCCAGCACGCTCCTTTCGGAGGGTCATGAAAAACTGTTTTTT
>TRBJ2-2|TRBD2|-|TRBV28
CASSLRLARNTGELFF
TGTGCCAGCAGTCTCCGACTAGCCCGGAACACCGGGGAGCTGTTTTTT
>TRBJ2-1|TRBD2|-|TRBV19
CASSRTGGSSYNEQFF
TGTGCCAGTAGTCGAACGGGAGGAAGCTCCTACAATGAGCAGTTCTTC
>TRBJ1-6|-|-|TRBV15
CATSSMSGNSPLHF
TGTGCCACCAGCAGTATGTCTGGCAATTCACCCCTCCACTTT
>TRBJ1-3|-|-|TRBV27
CASSSSVGNTIYF
TGTGCCAGCAGTTCCTCCGTGGGAAACACCATATATTTT
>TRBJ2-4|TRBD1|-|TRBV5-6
CASSLAGTGVNIQYF
TGTGCCAGCAGCTTGGCCGGGACAGGGGTAAACATTCAGTACTTC
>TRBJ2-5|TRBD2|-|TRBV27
CASSLSWTREETQYF
TGTGCCAGCAGTTTATCCTGGACTAGGGAAGAGACCCAGTACTTC
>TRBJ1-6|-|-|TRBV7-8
CASSLRNSPLHF
TGTGCCAGCAGCCTACGGAATTCACCCCTCCACTTT
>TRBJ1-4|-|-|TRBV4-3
CASSQYPGDEKLFF
TGCGCCAGCAGCCAATACCCCGGTGATGAAAAACTGTTTTTT